This is a list of T cell receptor beta chains from one sample in a study of shared clonotypes between healthy human individuals. TCRdb's table, derived via immunoSEQ multiplex PCR, lists solely in-frame clones and lacks some. Seen here are 1.5 million to 2.5 million clones, around 96% observed once, and the top ten hold roughly 1.2%. Sample: naive CD8+ T cells sorted from blood. The receptors derive from a man in his late teens or twenties in good health. Each CDR3 is given with its conserved first and last residue. The D gene is left open where the match is weak. Clone size is given for some rows only: seen once, a few or many times, or a class if the clone is expanded.

d_gene | j_gene | abundance | v_gene | CDR3nt | CDR3aa
TRBD1 | TRBJ2-5 | once | TRBV9 | TGTGCCAGCAGCGCAGGGGGCGCGGAGACCCAGTACTTC | CASSAGGAETQYF
TRBD1 | TRBJ2-2 | NA | TRBV29-1 | TGCAGCGGGGACAGGAACACCGGGGAGCTGTTTTTT | CSGDRNTGELFF
NA | TRBJ2-3 | NA | TRBV29-1 | TGCAGCGTTGTAGGAGCCTCCACAGATACGCAGTATTTT | CSVVGASTDTQYF
NA | TRBJ1-3 | few | TRBV15 | TGTGCCACCAGCAGAGATCTGGGGGTAGGAAACACCATATATTTT | CATSRDLGVGNTIYF
NA | TRBJ2-1 | NA | TRBV11-1 | TGTGCCAGCAGCCTAAGGGCCCTCGGGGATGAGCAGTTCTTC | CASSLRALGDEQFF
NA | TRBJ1-2 | NA | TRBV7-9 | TGTGCCAGCAGCCAAGGCGAGCTGAATGATAGAGGCTACACCTTC | CASSQGELNDRGYTF
NA | TRBJ1-4 | NA | TRBV5-6 | TGTGCCAGCAACTCTGGGTCGGGGACTAATGAAAAACTGTTTTTT | CASNSGSGTNEKLFF
NA | TRBJ2-7 | NA | TRBV28 | TGTGCCAGCAGTTTAGCAGGGGATGGTTACGAGCAGTACTTC | CASSLAGDGYEQYF
NA | TRBJ2-7 | NA | TRBV5-8 | TGTGCCAGCAGCTTGAGTCCTGGGTCGGTCGGGGTTCTGGGCGAGCAGTACTTC | CASSLSPGSVGVLGEQYF
NA | TRBJ2-7 | NA | TRBV7-9 | TGTGCCAGCAGCTTATACCCAGTGCCAGACTACGAGCAGTACTTC | CASSLYPVPDYEQYF
TRBD2 | TRBJ2-7 | NA | TRBV7-9 | TGTGCCAGCAGCTCAGCGGGGGGGCACGAGCAGTACTTC | CASSSAGGHEQYF
NA | TRBJ2-7 | NA | TRBV29-1 | TGCACCCGGGGGGGGACAGACTACGAGCAGTACTTC | CTRGGTDYEQYF
TRBD1 | TRBJ1-1 | NA | TRBV7-8 | TGTGCCAGCACCGGACAGGGGGTTACGAACACTGAAGCTTTCTTT | CASTGQGVTNTEAFF
NA | TRBJ2-1 | NA | TRBV5-1 | TGCGCCAGCAGCTTGGAACCTGAGTGGGGTTCCTACAATGAGCAGTTCTTC | CASSLEPEWGSYNEQFF
NA | TRBJ2-3 | NA | TRBV7-6 | TGTGCCAGCAGCTTAGAGCCCCCAAGCGATACGCAGTATTTT | CASSLEPPSDTQYF
TRBD2 | TRBJ2-7 | NA | TRBV19 | TGTGCCAGTAGTGCCACTAGCGGCTACGAGCAGTACTTC | CASSATSGYEQYF
NA | TRBJ1-2 | once | TRBV19 | TGTGCCAGTAGGACGAGGGGGGACGACTACACCTTC | CASRTRGDDYTF
TRBD2 | TRBJ2-3 | NA | TRBV5-4 | TGTGCCAGCAGCTTGGTCGGTAGCGGGGGGATCACAGATACGCAGTATTTT | CASSLVGSGGITDTQYF
NA | TRBJ1-2 | NA | TRBV6-6 | TGTGCCAGCAGCCCCGTTGGAGGGGTCCCGGATGGCTACACCTTC | CASSPVGGVPDGYTF
NA | TRBJ1-1 | NA | TRBV28 | TGTGCCAGCAGTACAACGGGGGCGAACACTGAAGCTTTCTTT | CASSTTGANTEAFF
TRBD2 | TRBJ2-7 | NA | TRBV28 | TGTGCCAGCAGTTATCAATCGAGACTAGCGGGCTACGAGCAGTACTTC | CASSYQSRLAGYEQYF
NA | TRBJ1-1 | NA | TRBV5-1 | TGCGCCAGCAGCTTGGGAAAGGGAGTGAACACTGAAGCTTTCTTT | CASSLGKGVNTEAFF
TRBD1 | TRBJ2-5 | NA | TRBV13 | TGTGCCAGCAGTTTCAAGACAGGGGAGGTGAAGACCCAGTACTTC | CASSFKTGEVKTQYF
NA | TRBJ2-7 | NA | TRBV19 | TGTGCCAGTAGTATAGGCGTAGACTACGAGCAGTACTTC | CASSIGVDYEQYF
NA | TRBJ1-1 | NA | TRBV6-6 | TGTGCCAGCAGTTTAGCAGGCGAGAACACTGAAGCTTTCTTT | CASSLAGENTEAFF
NA | TRBJ1-1 | NA | TRBV5-1 | TGCGCCAGCAGCTTGGAGGTACGGAACACTGAAGCTTTCTTT | CASSLEVRNTEAFF
NA | TRBJ2-1 | NA | TRBV5-6 | TGTGCCAGCAGCTGGTACCCCGGGGCTTCCTACAATGAGCAGTTCTTC | CASSWYPGASYNEQFF
TRBD1 | TRBJ1-2 | NA | TRBV28 | TGTGCCAGCAGTTCCCTCGGGACAGAGCTAATCTTTTCTTATGGCTACACCTTC | CASSSLGTELIFSYGYTF
NA | TRBJ2-7 | NA | TRBV27 | TGTGCCAGCAGTGCGCCCGCCTCCTACGAGCAGTACTTC | CASSAPASYEQYF
NA | TRBJ2-1 | NA | TRBV5-1 | TGCGCCAGCAGCTTGGGGGGGCGATACAATGAGCAGTTCTTC | CASSLGGRYNEQFF
NA | TRBJ1-2 | NA | TRBV5-8 | TGTGCCGTTGAGGGAGGCTACACCTTC | CAVEGGYTF
NA | TRBJ2-5 | NA | TRBV27 | TGTGCCAGCAGTTTATCTTCCGGGCGGAGAGTAGAGACCCAGTACTTC | CASSLSSGRRVETQYF
NA | TRBJ2-7 | few | TRBV5-6 | TGTGCCAGCAGCTTGGGACTGACCTACGAGCAGTACTTC | CASSLGLTYEQYF
TRBD2 | TRBJ2-7 | NA | TRBV4-1 | TGCGCCAGCAGCCAAGATCGACAAGCGGGGGCTCTCTCCTACGAGCAGTACTTC | CASSQDRQAGALSYEQYF
NA | TRBJ2-7 | NA | TRBV28 | TGTGCCAGCAGTTTTCGGGCCCCCGGGGTTCGGGCCTACGAGCAGTACTTC | CASSFRAPGVRAYEQYF
NA | TRBJ2-7 | NA | TRBV6-4 | TGTGCCAGCAGCGTCGACCAGACAGGCCATTTTACTTGTGTGTACTTC | CASSVDQTGHFTCVYF
NA | TRBJ2-2 | NA | TRBV6-5 | TGTGCCAGCAGTTGGAAGGGAGACACCGGGGAGCTGTTTTTT | CASSWKGDTGELFF